This TCR beta chain was sequenced for a study of blood T cell repertoires in COVID-19. About the study: Acute and convalescent COVID-19 samples came from the United States, Italy and Spain.

Per the germline V gene, CDR1 is SQVTM and CDR2 is ANQGSEA. The V end lost 5 bases, the J end lost 1 base, and 14 bases lay between the germline ends. This CDR3 region has 14 residues. Per the original methods: Using reference gene primer amplification, nucleated cell counts were estimated. Only in-frame clones appear in the TCRdb table, and some are missing; sequencing was by immunoSEQ multiplex PCR. V, J and clone size are taken as reported in that table, and D and trimming were inferred from the DNA itself. Among 90,000 to 100,000 clones listed, around 80% were seen once. The sequence derives from a man aged 70 or older with acute or convalescent COVID-19. V and J are TRBV29-1 and TRBJ2-5; no reliable D call. The sequencing sample was made of peripheral blood. The CDR3 coding sequence is TGCAGCGTTCGAGACTTAGTACCCCAAGAGACCCAGTACTTC. Its translation is CSVRDLVPQETQYF.